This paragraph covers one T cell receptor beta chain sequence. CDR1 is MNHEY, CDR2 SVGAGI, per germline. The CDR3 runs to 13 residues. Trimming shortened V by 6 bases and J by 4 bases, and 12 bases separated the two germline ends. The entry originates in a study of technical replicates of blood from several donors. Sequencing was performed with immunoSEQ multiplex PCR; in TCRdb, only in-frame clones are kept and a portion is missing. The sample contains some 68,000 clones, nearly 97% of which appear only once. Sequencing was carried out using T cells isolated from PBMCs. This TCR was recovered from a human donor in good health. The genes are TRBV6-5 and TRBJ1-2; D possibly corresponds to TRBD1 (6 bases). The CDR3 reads CASRYLDSYGYTF. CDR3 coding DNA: TGTGCCAGCAGGTATCTGGACAGCTATGGCTACACCTTC.